The 2 T cell receptor beta chains presented below share a single source sample, sequenced in a study of human T cells and chemical hapten exposure (dated by TCRdb to 2020 to 2023). Library preparation used RACE. This sample was sequenced with a NextSeq 500. TCRdb reran the public reads through fastp at Q25 and MiXCR, keeping productive beta chains. All rows with the same CDR3 protein become a single entry with the most common DNA and genes. Counted in this sample were approximately 60,000 distinct CDR3 sequences; 10% to 12% of them appeared once. The ten top clones hold around 4.1% of the sample. The time point label, as the study defines it: pre-sensitization, week 0. The label giving this sample's treatment or condition can be read as: therapeutic diphenylcyclopropenone sensitization with weekly scalp DPC. This sample comprised whole blood, obtained in connection with sensitization to the hapten diphenylcyclopropenone (DPC). The receptors come from a middle-aged woman with alopecia areata. Some clones in this sample may be carry-over from other donors' samples.

V usage is TRBV7-9 and J usage is TRBJ2-3, with 10 nucleotides matching TRBD2. The germline V gene encodes CDR1 SEHNR and CDR2 FQNEAQ (reference sequence). The ends lost 1 base at V and 4 bases at J; junction bases unmatched: 5. The CDR3 spans 16 residues. The CDR3 DNA reads as TGTGCCAGCAGCTTAGTAGCGGGAGGAGGCGCAGATACGCAGTATTTT. It translates to CASSLVAGGGADTQYF.

This clonotype was seen ten or more times. This chain links TRBV30 with TRBJ2-7, with 7 bases identical to TRBD1. Per the germline V gene, CDR1 is GTSNPN and CDR2 is SVGIG (reference sequence). The CDR3 consists of 15 residues. With 4 bases clipped from V and 0 bases from J, the junction kept 9 bases outside the gene matches. In DNA form, the CDR3 reads TGTGCCTGGAAAAGGACAGGCCCGAGCTCCTACGAGCAGTACTTC. Amino acids: CAWKRTGPSSYEQYF.